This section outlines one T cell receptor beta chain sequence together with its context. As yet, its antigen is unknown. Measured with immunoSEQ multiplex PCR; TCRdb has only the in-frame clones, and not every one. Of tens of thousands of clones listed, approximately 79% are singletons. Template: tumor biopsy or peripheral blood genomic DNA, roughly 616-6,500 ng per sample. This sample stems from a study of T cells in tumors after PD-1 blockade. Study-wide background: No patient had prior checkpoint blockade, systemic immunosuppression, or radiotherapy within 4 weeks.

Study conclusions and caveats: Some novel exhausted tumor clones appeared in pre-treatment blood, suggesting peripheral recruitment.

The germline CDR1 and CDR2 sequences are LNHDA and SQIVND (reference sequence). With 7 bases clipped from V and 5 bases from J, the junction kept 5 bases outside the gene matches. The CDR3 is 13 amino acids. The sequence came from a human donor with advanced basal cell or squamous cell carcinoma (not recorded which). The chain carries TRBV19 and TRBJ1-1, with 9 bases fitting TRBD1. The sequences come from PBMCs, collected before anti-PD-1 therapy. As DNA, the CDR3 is TGTGCCAGTAACCCGACAGGGGGAACTGAAGCTTTCTTT. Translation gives CASNPTGGTEAFF.